This paragraph reports one T cell receptor (beta chain). Its antigen is not known. The assay was immunoSEQ multiplex PCR, and TCRdb's table has in-frame clones only and misses some. This repertoire shows just over 2,000,000 clones, 90% to 95% found once; its top ten account for more than 0.1%. The record originates from a study of shared clonotypes between healthy human individuals. Study observations and caveats: Clonotype sharing across donors was expected to vary with sequencing depth. On the whole, naive subsets had larger estimated richness than memory subsets had. Clonotypes that were shared across four donors made up approximately 5% of naive CD4 clonotypes.

The V gene end was trimmed by 5 bases and the J gene end by 6 bases; junction bases not matched to a gene: 7. The CDR3 consists of 14 residues. Germline V gene sequence: CDR1 MNHEY, CDR2 SVGAGI. The receptor was derived from a man younger than 35 in good health. This sequence joins TRBV6-5 and TRBJ2-7; 10 nucleotides agree with TRBD2. The sequenced material came from naive CD4+ T cells sorted from blood. Subset indicated: CD45RA+ positively selected. Here the CDR3 DNA reads TGTGCCAGCAGTCCCGGGACTAGCGTCCCCGAGCAGTACTTC. It is translated as CASSPGTSVPEQYF.